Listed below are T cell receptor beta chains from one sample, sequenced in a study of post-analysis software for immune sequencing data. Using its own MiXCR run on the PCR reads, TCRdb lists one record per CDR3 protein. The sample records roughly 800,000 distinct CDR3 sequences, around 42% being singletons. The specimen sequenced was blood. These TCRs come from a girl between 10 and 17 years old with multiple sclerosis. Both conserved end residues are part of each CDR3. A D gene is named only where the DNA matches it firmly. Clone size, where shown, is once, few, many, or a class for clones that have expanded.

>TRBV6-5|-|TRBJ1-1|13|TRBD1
TGTGCCAGCAGTTTAACAGGGGACACTGAAGCTTTCTTT
CASSLTGDTEAFF
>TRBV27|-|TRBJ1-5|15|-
TGTGCCAGCAGTTTCTCCAGGACCTTAAATCAGCCCCAGCATTTT
CASSFSRTLNQPQHF
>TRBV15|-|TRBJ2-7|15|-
TGTGCCACCAGCATCGAGCGGGTCAGCTCCTACGAGCAGTACTTC
CATSIERVSSYEQYF
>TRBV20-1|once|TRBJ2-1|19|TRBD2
TGCAGTGCTAGAGTTGATTGGCGGGAGTCCCCTAACCTCTACAATGAGCAGTTCTTC
CSARVDWRESPNLYNEQFF
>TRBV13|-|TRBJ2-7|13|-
TGTGCCAGCAGCCGCTCTGAGGTACTCGAGCAGTACTTC
CASSRSEVLEQYF
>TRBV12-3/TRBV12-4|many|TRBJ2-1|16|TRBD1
TGTGCCAGCAGCCTCGGCCGGGACAGGGGCCACAATGAGCAGTTCTTC
CASSLGRDRGHNEQFF
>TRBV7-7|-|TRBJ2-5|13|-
TGTGCTAGCAGCCCCCGTATAGAAGAGACCCAGTACTTC
CASSPRIEETQYF
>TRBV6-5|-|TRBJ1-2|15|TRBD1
TGTGCCAGCAGTGCCCAGGGAGGGGGCATTCGTGGCTACACCTTC
CASSAQGGGIRGYTF
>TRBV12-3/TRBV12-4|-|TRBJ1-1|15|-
TGTGCCAGCAGTTTATTAGGGGGGCCGAGCACTGAAGCTTTCTTT
CASSLLGGPSTEAFF
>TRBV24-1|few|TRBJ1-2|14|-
TGTGCCACCAGGGACAGCGCTTCCGACTATGGCTACACCTTC
CATRDSASDYGYTF
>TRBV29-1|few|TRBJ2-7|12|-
TGCAGCGTTCTAGAGGGGGCCTACGAGCAGTACTTC
CSVLEGAYEQYF
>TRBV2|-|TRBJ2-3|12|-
TGTGCCAGCAGTGCGGGGGAGGATACGCAGTATTTT
CASSAGEDTQYF
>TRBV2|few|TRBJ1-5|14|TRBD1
TGTGCCAGCAGGGGTGGGACAGACAATCAGCCCCAGCATTTT
CASRGGTDNQPQHF
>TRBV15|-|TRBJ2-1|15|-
TGTGCCACCAGCCCGTCCACCGCGCAGGGTGGTGAGCAGTTCTTC
CATSPSTAQGGEQFF
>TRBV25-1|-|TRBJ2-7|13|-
TGTGCCAGCAGTGATACCGGGAGAGATGCCCAGTACTTC
CASSDTGRDAQYF
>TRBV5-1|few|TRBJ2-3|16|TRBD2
TGCGCCAGCAGCAAGGGACTAGCCGAGTACACAGATACGCAGTATTTT
CASSKGLAEYTDTQYF
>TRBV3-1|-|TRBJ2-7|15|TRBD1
TGTGCCAGCAGCCGCTCGGGACAGGGGGCGCGTGAGCAGTACTTC
CASSRSGQGAREQYF
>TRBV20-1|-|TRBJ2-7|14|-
TGCAGTGCTAGGGGGCATAGGGGGGGTTGCGAGCAGTACTTC
CSARGHRGGCEQYF
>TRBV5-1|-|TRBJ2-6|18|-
TGCGCCAGCAGCTCGAAACCCAGGCCGCTCTCTGGGGCCAACGTCCTGACTTTC
CASSSKPRPLSGANVLTF
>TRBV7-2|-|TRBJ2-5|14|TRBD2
TGTGCCAGCAGCTTAAAACTAGCGGGAGAGACCCAGTACTTC
CASSLKLAGETQYF
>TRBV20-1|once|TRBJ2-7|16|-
TGCAGTGCTAGAGATCTAGAGGGTTGGAGCTCCTACGAGCAGTACTTC
CSARDLEGWSSYEQYF
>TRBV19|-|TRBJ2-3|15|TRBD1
TGTGCCAGTAGTCCCCCGGGACAGAGGACAGATACGCAGTATTTT
CASSPPGQRTDTQYF
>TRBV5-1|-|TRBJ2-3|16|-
TGCGCCAGCAGCTTAGAGGTAGCGGCCCTCACAGATACGCAGTATTTT
CASSLEVAALTDTQYF
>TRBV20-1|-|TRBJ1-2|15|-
TGCAGTGCTAGCCCCGGGGCAGCAGATAACTATGGCTACACCTTC
CSASPGAADNYGYTF
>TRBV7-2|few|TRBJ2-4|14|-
TGTGCCAGCAGCCCAAGGGCAGGCCGCGGAATTCAGTACTTC
CASSPRAGRGIQYF
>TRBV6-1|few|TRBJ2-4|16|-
TGTGCCAGCACCGAACGAGGGGGAGCAGCCAAAAACATTCAGTACTTC
CASTERGGAAKNIQYF
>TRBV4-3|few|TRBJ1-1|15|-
TGCGCCAGCAGCCAAGATTATAGGGGGAACACTGAAGCTTTCTTT
CASSQDYRGNTEAFF
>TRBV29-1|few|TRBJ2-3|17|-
TGCAGCGTTGAAGACCCGTACGAGGAGGATAGTACAGATACGCAGTATTTT
CSVEDPYEEDSTDTQYF
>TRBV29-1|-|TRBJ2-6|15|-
TGCAGCGCCGGGGATCCAGTCTCTGGGGCCAACGTCCTGACTTTC
CSAGDPVSGANVLTF
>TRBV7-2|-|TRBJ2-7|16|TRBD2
TGTGCCAGCAGCTCCCCGGACTTGGCGGGAGTCTACGAGCAGTACTTC
CASSSPDLAGVYEQYF
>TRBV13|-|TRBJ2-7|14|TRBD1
TGTGCCAGCAGCTTAGGGGACAGGGGTTTCGAGCAGTACTTC
CASSLGDRGFEQYF
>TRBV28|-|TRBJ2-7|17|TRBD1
TGTGCCAGCAGCTACGTCCCGGGACAGGGGGGCTCCTACGAGCAGTACTTC
CASSYVPGQGGSYEQYF
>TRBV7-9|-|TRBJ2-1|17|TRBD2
TGTGCCAGCAGCTCCACACTAGCGGGAGGATCCTACAATGAGCAGTTCTTC
CASSSTLAGGSYNEQFF
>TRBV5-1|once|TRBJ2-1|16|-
TGCGCCAGCAGCTCCCTGGGGGGTACCCTTTACAATGAGCAGTTCTTC
CASSSLGGTLYNEQFF
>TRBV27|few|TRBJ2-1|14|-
TGTGCCAGCAGTTTAGACGGGAATGACAATGAGCAGTTCTTC
CASSLDGNDNEQFF
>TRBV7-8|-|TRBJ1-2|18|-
TGTGCCAGCAGCTTAGGCCGGTATAACGACGGAGCTAACTATGGCTACACCTTC
CASSLGRYNDGANYGYTF
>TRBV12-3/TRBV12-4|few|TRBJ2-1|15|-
TGTGCCAGCAGTTTTGGTCAGACGACCTACAATGAGCAGTTCTTC
CASSFGQTTYNEQFF
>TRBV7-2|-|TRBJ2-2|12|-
TGTGCCAGCAGCTTAAAGGCCGGGGAGCTGTTTTTT
CASSLKAGELFF
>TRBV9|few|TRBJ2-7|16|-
TGTGCCAGCAGCGCCACCGAGGCGGACCGGGCCTACTCGCAGTACTTC
CASSATEADRAYSQYF
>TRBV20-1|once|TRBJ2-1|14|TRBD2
TGCAGTGCTACTAGCGGGGGAGCTTACAATGAGCAGTTCTTC
CSATSGGAYNEQFF
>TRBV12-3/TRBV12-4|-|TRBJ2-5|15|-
TGTGCCAGCAGTTTTAGTGTACGGGAGCGGGAGACCCAGTACTTC
CASSFSVRERETQYF
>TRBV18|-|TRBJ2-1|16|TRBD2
TGTGCCAGCTCACCACGCCCAGCGGGAGCGGAAAATGAGCAGTTCTTC
CASSPRPAGAENEQFF
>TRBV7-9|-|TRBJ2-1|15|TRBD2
TGTGCCAGCAGCTTTGATAGCGGGATTTACAATGAGCAGTTCTTC
CASSFDSGIYNEQFF
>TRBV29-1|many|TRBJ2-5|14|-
TGCAGCTGCCGATTCGGGACGGCACAAGAGACCCAGTACTTC
CSCRFGTAQETQYF
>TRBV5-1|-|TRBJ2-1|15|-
TGCGCCAGCAGCAGGGGAGGACTAACGGGGAATGAGCAGTTCTTC
CASSRGGLTGNEQFF
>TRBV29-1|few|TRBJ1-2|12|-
TGCAGCGTCTACTGGGAGGGCTATGGCTACACCTTC
CSVYWEGYGYTF
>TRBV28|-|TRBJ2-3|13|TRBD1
TGTGCCAGCCGGGACAGCATGACAGATACGCAGTATTTT
CASRDSMTDTQYF
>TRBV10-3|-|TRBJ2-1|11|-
TGTGCCATCTCAGATGACAATGAGCAGTTCTTC
CAISDDNEQFF